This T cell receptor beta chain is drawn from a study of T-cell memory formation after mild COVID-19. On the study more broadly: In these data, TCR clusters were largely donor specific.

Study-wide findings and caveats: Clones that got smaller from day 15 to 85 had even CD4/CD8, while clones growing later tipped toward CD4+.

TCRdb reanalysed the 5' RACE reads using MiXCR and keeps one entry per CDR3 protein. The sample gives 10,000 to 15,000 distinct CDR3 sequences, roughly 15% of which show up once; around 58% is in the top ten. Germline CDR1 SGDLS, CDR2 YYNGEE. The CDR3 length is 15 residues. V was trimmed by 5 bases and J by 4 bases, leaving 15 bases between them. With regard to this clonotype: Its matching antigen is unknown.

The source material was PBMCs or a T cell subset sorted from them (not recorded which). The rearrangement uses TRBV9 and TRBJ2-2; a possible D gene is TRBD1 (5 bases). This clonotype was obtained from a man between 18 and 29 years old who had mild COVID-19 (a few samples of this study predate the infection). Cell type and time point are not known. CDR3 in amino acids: CASSSWRQGTGELFF. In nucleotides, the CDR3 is TGTGCCAGCAGTTCCTGGCGCCAGGGCACCGGGGAGCTGTTTTTT.